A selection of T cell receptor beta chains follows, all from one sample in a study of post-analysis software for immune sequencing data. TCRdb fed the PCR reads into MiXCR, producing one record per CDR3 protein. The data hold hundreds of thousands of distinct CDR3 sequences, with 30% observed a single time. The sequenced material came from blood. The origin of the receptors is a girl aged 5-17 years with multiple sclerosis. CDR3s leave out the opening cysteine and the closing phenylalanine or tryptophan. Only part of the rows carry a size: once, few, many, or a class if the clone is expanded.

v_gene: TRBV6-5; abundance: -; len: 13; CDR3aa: ASSYPGTGPLEQY
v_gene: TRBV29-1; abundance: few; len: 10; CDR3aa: SVEAAPYEQY
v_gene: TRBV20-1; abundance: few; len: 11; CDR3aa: SHSSGSTDTQY
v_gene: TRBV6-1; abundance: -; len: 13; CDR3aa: ASSAGQGSGYGYT
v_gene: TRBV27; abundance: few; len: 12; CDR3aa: ASNWIPLSNEQF
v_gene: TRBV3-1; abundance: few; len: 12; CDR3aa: ASRLSGTGYEQY
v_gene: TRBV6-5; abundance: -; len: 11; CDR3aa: AAHGGVKEKLF
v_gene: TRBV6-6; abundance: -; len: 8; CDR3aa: ASGEYGYT
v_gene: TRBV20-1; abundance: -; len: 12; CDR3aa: SASLQGRTDTQY
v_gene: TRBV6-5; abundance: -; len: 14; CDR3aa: ASSYSPGGTQEAQY
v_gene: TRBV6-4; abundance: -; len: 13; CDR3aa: ASSDPSGSYKEQF
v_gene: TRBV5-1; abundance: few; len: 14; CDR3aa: ASSPGLAGAIDEQF
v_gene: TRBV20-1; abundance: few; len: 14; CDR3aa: SARDLRLRDNSPLH
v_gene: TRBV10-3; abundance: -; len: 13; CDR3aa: AISVRGGPDETQY
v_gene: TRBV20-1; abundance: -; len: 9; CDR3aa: SALVYTEAF
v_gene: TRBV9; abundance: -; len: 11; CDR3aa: ASRREGRFEQF
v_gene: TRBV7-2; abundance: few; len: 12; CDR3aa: ASSSRLAGNEQF
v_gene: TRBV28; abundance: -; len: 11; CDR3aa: ASRTGTGNGHT
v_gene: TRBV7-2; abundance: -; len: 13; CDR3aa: ASSPQGRARYEQY
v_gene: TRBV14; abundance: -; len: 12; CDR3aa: ASSPRQGYHGYT
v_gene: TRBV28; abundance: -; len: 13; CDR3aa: ASGPRSGSADTQY
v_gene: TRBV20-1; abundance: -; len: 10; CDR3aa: SARGPGDTQY
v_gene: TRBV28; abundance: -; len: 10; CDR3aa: GSGQPNTEAF
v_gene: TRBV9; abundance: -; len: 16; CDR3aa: ASSDPRGQGARKDTQY
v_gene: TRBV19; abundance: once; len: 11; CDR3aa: ASSIGQLDEQF
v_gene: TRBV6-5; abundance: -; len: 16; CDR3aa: ASSYSKFRTGGPIEAF
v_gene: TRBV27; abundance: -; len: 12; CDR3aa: ASCLAGGGDTQY
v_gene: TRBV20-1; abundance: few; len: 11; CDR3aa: SASGTEYNEQF
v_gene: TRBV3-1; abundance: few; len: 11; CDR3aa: ASSHGGKNEQF
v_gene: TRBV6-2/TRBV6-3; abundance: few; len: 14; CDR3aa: ASSYSVLAGLNEQF
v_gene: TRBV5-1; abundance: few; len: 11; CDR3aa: ASQGPFNYGYT
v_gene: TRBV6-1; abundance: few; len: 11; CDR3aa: ASRESGTHEQY
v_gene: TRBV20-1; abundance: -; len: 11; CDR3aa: SASRLVADTQY
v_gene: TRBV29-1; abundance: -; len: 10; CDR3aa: SGGPSNTEAF
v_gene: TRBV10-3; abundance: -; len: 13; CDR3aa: AIREQGEPGNTIY
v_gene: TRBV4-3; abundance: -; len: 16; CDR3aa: ASSQEISTSGSTDTQY
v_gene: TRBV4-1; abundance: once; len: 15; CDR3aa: ASSQEGVFGSNQPQH
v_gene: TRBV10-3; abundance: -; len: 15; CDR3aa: AISESFGRAWVHGYT
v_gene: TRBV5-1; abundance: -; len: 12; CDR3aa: ASSSTERRVGGF
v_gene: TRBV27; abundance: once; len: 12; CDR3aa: ASSRDRAGGELF
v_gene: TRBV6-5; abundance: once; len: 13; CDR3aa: ASGQAKGFTDTQY
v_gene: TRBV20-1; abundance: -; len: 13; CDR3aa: SARAGARGYNEQF
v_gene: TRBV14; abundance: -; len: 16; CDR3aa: ASSQGVPSGWGTDTQY
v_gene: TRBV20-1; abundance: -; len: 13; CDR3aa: SAHRGLRDNQPQH
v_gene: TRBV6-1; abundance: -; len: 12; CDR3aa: AGGQGIFAGELF
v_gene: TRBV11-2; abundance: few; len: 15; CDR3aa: ASSLLGSSTSTDTQY
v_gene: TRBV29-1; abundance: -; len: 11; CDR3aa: SVGLAGSYEQY
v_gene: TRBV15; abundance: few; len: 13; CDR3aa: ATSSNLTGNYGYT
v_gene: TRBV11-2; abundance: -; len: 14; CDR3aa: ASSLAGALWMNGYT
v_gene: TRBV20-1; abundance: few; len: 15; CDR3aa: SARDMTGLFGANVLT
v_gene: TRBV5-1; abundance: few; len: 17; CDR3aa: ASSFLWGTGLSGANVLT
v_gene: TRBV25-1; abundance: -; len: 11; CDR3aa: ASSERRFGEQY
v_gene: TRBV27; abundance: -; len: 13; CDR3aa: ASSTRDRSNQPQH